A selection of T cell receptor beta chains follows, all from one sample in a study of blood T cell repertoires in COVID-19. Data came from immunoSEQ multiplex PCR; TCRdb stores just in-frame clones and leaves some out. In the table there are approximately 150,000 clones, about 83% of which are singletons. The sequencing sample was made of peripheral blood. Every receptor here comes from a woman of 80 years or more with acute or convalescent COVID-19. Both conserved end residues are trimmed from each CDR3. The order of the fields is J gene, V gene, clone size, CDR3 protein. Clone size is stated in some rows and not others, as once, few, many or a class when expanded.

TRBJ2-5 | TRBV7-9 | - | ASSLGGGGPETQY
TRBJ2-2 | TRBV2 | - | ASRQTGELF
TRBJ2-3 | TRBV19 | - | ASSAGADTQY
TRBJ2-3 | TRBV27 | - | ASSGLLAGVNTQY
TRBJ1-4 | TRBV5-1 | - | ASSLEGQGNEKLF
TRBJ1-5 | TRBV6-5 | - | ASSYRGENQPQH
TRBJ2-7 | TRBV20-1 | once | SARSAYEQY
TRBJ1-1 | TRBV10-3 | - | AISGRANTEAF
TRBJ1-1 | TRBV18 | - | ASSRTPGGDTEAF
TRBJ1-6 | TRBV14 | once | ASSIENSPLH
TRBJ2-2 | TRBV30 | - | AWSWRGSRAPGELF
TRBJ1-5 | TRBV19 | - | ASSRGVQPQH
TRBJ2-3 | TRBV5-8 | - | ASSLRLAAPGGDTQY
TRBJ2-1 | TRBV4-3 | few | ASSSEVAGGPGQF
TRBJ2-1 | TRBV5-5 | - | ASRTSGMGNEQF
TRBJ1-4 | TRBV27 | - | ASRRTVNEKLF